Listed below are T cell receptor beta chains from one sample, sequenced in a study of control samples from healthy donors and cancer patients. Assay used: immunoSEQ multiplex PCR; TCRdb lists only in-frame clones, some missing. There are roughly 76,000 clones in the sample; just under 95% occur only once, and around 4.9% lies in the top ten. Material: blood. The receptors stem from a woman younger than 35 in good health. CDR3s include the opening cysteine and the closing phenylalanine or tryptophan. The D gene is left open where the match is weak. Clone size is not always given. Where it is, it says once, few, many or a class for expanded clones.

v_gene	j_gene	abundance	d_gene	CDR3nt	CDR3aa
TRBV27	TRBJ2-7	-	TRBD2	TGTGCCAGCAGTTTTGGGGGGGTTGGGAGCTACGAGCAGTACTTC	CASSFGGVGSYEQYF
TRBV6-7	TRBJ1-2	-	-	TGTGCCAGCAGTTACTCCAGCCTCCGGGGAGCTAACTATGGCTACACCTTC	CASSYSSLRGANYGYTF
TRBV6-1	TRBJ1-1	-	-	TGTGCCAGCAGTGAAGCGGTGCTCCCCCTCTACTACACTGAAGCTTTCTTT	CASSEAVLPLYYTEAFF
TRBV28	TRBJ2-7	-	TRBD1	TGTGCCAGCAGTTTGGGACAGGGGGCCGCCTACGAGCAGTACTTC	CASSLGQGAAYEQYF
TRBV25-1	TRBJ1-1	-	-	TGTGCCAGCACTCGGACACCGAACACTGAAGCTTTCTTT	CASTRTPNTEAFF
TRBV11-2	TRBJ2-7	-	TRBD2	TGTGCCACCTCAGGGTCTAGCGGCTACGAGCAGTACTTC	CATSGSSGYEQYF
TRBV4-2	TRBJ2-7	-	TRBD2	TGTGCCAGCAGCCAAAACCCGGGACTAGCGGGGGTCTACGAGCAGTACTTC	CASSQNPGLAGVYEQYF
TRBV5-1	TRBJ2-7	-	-	TGCGCCAGCAGCTTATACAGGTCCTCCTACGAGCAGTACTTC	CASSLYRSSYEQYF
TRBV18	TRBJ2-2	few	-	TGTGCCAGCTCACCACTATCCACCGGGGAGCTGTTTTTT	CASSPLSTGELFF
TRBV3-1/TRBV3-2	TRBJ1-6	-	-	TGTGCCAGCAGCCAAGAGAGAGGGGGGACCCGCAATTCACCCCTCCACTTT	CASSQERGGTRNSPLHF
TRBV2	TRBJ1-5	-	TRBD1	TGTGCCAGCAGAGCGGAACAGACAGGGAATCAGCCCCAGCATTTT	CASRAEQTGNQPQHF
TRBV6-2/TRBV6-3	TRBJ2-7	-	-	TGTGCCAGCAGCCCTATCCGGGGCCATTCCTACGAGCAGTACTTC	CASSPIRGHSYEQYF
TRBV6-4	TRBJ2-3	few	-	TGTGCCAGCAGTGACTCAGGTGGTGGGGCTGGCACAGATACGCAGTATTTT	CASSDSGGGAGTDTQYF
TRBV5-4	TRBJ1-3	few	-	TGTGCCAGCAGCTTGTTCTCGGATTCTGGAAACACCATATATTTT	CASSLFSDSGNTIYF
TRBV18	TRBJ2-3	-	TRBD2	TGTGCCAGCTCAACGACTAGCGGGACCACAGATACGCAGTATTTT	CASSTTSGTTDTQYF
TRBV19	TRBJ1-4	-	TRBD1	TGTGCCAGTAGCCGACAGGGTAAGGGGAGGAGTAATGAAAAACTGTTTTTT	CASSRQGKGRSNEKLFF
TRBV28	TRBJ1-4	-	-	TGTGCCAGCAGTTTATCGGTGGATAGTAATGAAAAACTGTTTTTT	CASSLSVDSNEKLFF
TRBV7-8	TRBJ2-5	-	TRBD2	TGTGCCAGCAGCCAGAAAACGACTAGCGGGGGCCTCAAAAGGGAGACCCAGTACTTC	CASSQKTTSGGLKRETQYF
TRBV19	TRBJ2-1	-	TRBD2	TGTGCCAGTAGTTATAGCGGGGGGGTCTACAATGAGCAGTTCTTC	CASSYSGGVYNEQFF
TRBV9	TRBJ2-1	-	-	TGTGCCAGCAGCGTGAGTAGCGGCTCCTACAATGAGCAGTTCTTC	CASSVSSGSYNEQFF
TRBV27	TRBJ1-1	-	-	TGTGCCAGCAGTTTAAGCGCAGACCCGAACACTGAAGCTTTCTTT	CASSLSADPNTEAFF
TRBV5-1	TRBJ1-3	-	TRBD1	TGCGCCAGCAGCGCTGAAGTACAGGGGTCAGGAAACACCATATATTTT	CASSAEVQGSGNTIYF
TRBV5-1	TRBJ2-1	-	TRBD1	TGCGCCAGCAGCTTAGGGACAGGGGGCAATGAGCAGTTCTTC	CASSLGTGGNEQFF
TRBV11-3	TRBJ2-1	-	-	TGTGCCAGCAGCCACGAGAAGGATGGGTTTTATGAGCAGTTCTTC	CASSHEKDGFYEQFF
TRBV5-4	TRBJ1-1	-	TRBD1	TGTGCCAGCAGAACCCCAGGGGGAGACACTGAAGCTTTCTTT	CASRTPGGDTEAFF
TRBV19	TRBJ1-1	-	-	TGTGCCAGCGAACACCAGGCGAACACTGAAGCTTTCTTT	CASEHQANTEAFF
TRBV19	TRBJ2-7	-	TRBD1	TGTGCCAGTAGTCATCGTTTGGACAGGGCCTCCTACGAGCAGTACTTC	CASSHRLDRASYEQYF
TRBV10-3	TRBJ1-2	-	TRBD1	TGTGCCATCAGTGAGACCTTAGCCGCGGACAGGTCTAACTATGGCTACACCTTC	CAISETLAADRSNYGYTF
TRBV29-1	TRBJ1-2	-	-	TGCAGCGGGGGGGAATTTGAGGGCTACACCTTC	CSGGEFEGYTF
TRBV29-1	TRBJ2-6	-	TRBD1	TGCAGCGTTGGAGAACAGGGGCCTGGGGCCAACGTCCTGACTTTC	CSVGEQGPGANVLTF
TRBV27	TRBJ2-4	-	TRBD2	TGTGCCAGCAGTACCCGGACTAGCGGGCTAGCCAAAAACATTCAGTACTTC	CASSTRTSGLAKNIQYF
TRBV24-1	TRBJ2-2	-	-	TGTGCCACCAGGGCGGGGCCCTCTTCCAGGGAGCTGTTTTTT	CATRAGPSSRELFF
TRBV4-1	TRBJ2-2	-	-	TGCGCCAGCAGAATACAGGGTCCCGGGGAGCTGTTTTTT	CASRIQGPGELFF
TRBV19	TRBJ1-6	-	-	TGTGCCAGTAGTATAATCGGGTCCTATAATTCACCCCTCCACTTT	CASSIIGSYNSPLHF
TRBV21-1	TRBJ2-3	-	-	TGTGCCAGCAGTGCGGGGTCCAGCGGGAGAAGTAGCACAGATACGCAGTATTTT	CASSAGSSGRSSTDTQYF
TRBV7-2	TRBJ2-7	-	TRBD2	TGTGCCAGCAGCTTAGTTCCAGCGGGAGGGCCCTACGAGCAGTACTTC	CASSLVPAGGPYEQYF
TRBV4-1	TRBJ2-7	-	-	TGCGCCAGCAGCCACTCCTCGCAGGGGGGCTTTTTCGAGCAGTACTTC	CASSHSSQGGFFEQYF